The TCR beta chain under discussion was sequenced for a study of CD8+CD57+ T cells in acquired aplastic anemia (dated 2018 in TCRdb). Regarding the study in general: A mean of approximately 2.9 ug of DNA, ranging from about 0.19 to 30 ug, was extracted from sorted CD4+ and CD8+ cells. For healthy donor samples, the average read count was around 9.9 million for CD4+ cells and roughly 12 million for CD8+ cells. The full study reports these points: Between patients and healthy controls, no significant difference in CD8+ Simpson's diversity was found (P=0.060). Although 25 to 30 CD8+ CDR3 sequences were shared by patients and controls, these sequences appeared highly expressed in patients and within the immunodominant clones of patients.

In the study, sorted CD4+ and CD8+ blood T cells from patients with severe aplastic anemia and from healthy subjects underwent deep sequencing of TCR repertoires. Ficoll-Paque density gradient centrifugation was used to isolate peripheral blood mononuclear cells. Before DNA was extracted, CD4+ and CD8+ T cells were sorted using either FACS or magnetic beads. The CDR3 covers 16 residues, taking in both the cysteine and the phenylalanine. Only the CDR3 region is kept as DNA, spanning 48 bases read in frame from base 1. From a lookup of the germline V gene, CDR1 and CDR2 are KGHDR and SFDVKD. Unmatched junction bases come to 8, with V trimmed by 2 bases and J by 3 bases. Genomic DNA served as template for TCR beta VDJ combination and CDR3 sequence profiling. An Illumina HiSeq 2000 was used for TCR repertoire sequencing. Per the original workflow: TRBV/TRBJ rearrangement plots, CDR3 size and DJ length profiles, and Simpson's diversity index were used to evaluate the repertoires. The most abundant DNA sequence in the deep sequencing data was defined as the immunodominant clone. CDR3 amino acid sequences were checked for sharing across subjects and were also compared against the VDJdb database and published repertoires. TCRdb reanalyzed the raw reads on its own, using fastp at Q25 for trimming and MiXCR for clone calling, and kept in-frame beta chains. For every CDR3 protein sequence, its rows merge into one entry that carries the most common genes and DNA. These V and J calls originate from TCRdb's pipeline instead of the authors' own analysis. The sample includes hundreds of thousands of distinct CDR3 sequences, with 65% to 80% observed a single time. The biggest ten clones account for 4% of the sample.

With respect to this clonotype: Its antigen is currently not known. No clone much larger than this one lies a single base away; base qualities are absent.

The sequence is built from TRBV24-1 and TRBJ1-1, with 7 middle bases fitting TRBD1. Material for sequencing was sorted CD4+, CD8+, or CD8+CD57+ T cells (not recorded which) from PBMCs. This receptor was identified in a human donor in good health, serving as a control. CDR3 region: CATSDSQGGEDTEAFF. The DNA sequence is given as TGTGCCACCAGTGATTCCCAGGGGGGTGAGGACACTGAAGCTTTCTTT.